This passage covers 2 T cell receptor beta chains from one sample sequenced in a study of T cells in localized non-small cell lung cancer. The table came from immunoSEQ multiplex PCR; TCRdb's copy has only in-frame clones and leaves some out. The table lists 20,000 to 25,000 clones, 88% of them singletons. The sequences come from peripheral blood mononuclear cells, collected before any cancer treatment. These receptors were obtained from a woman between 35 and 75 years old with stage III lung adenocarcinoma.

This clone appeared a single time. The chain joins TRBV18 to TRBJ2-7, with 7 positions matching TRBD1. V trimming: 4 bases; J trimming: 2 bases; junction bases outside the gene matches: 5. The germline gives CDR1 KGHSH, CDR2 LQKENI. The CDR3 has 14 residues. For the CDR3, the DNA is TGTGCCAGCTCACATGGGGACAGAGCCTACGAGCAGTACTTC. Translating it yields CASSHGDRAYEQYF. The entire variable domain, with the rest obtained from reference TRBV18 and TRBJ2-7, is as follows: NAGVMQNPRHLVRRRGQEARLRCSPMKGHSHVYWYRQLPEEGLKFMVYLQKENIIDESGMPKERFSAEFPKEGPSILRIQQVVRGDSAAYFCASSHGDRAYEQYFGPGTRLTVT.

CDR3 nucleotide sequence: TGTGCCAGCCCCCTGGACAATTCTGGAAACACCATATATTTT. Its protein is CASPLDNSGNTIYF. J is TRBJ1-3 and V is TRBV7-9; TRBD1 is a possible D gene (5 bases). Per germline, CDR1 SEHNR and CDR2 FQNEAQ (reference sequence). This CDR3 is 14 amino acids long. The V end was cut by 8 bases, the J end by 1 base, with 12 bases between.